The subject of this entry is one T cell receptor beta chain. Possible read error: a much larger clone is one base away. This sample was included in a study of T cell changes during pregnancy in multiple sclerosis. Sequencing used immunoSEQ multiplex PCR; TCRdb keeps in-frame clones, though not all of them. The sample comprises about 110,000 clones, under 95% of which are singletons, and over 1.5% rests with the top ten. The CDR3 extends over 12 amino acids. CDR1 and CDR2 (germline): SGHTA, FQGNSA. The V gene end was trimmed by 5 bases and the J gene end by 7 bases; junction bases not matched to a gene: 4.

The V call is TRBV7-2, the J call TRBJ1-2; 7 nucleotides agree with TRBD1. Specimen: peripheral blood, collected before pregnancy. The sequence derives from a female donor with multiple sclerosis, enrolled in a pregnancy study. In nucleotides, the CDR3 is TGTGCCAGCAGCCCTGGACAGGTTGGCTACACCTTC. It translates to CASSPGQVGYTF. The full variable domain, with the rest looked up from reference TRBV7-2 and TRBJ1-2, is GAGVSQSPSNKVTEKGKDVELRCDPISGHTALYWYRQSLGQGLEFLIYFQGNSAPDKSGLPSDRFSAERTGGSVSTLTIQRTQQEDSAVYLCASSPGQVGYTFGSGTRLTVV.